This T cell receptor (beta chain) was captured by sequencing in a study of control samples from healthy donors and cancer patients (TCRdb year 2020). CDR1 and CDR2 are drawn from the germline V gene: MDHEN, SYDVKM. Including the terminal cysteine and phenylalanine, the CDR3 comprises 17 residues. CDR3 DNA is the only sequence kept; it has 51 bases, read in frame from the first base. After removal of 4 bases from V and 7 bases from J, the junction retains 11 bases not matched to a gene. A remark on this clone: What antigen it recognizes has not been identified. The sample holds no much larger clone one base away, and base qualities are not on file.

Libraries were made using the immunoSEQ multiplex PCR assay. Entries here come from immuneACCESS through TCRdb and include only in-frame sequences with V and J called. Some clones fail to appear in such tables; in the studies checked, an unresolved V gene covers under half of the shortfall, and the cause of the remainder is unknown. Recorded for this sample are about 270,000 clones; approximately 80% of them occurred a single time. About 14% of the sample rests with the top ten. The chain is assembled from TRBV28 and TRBJ2-1; 12 bases in between match TRBD2. This TCR was sampled from an older woman with lung cancer. The specimen sequenced was PBMCs. The DNA reads TGTGCCAGCAGTTCAACCCGGACTAGCGGGATAGATAATGAGCAGTTCTTC. Translated, it reads CASSSTRTSGIDNEQFF.